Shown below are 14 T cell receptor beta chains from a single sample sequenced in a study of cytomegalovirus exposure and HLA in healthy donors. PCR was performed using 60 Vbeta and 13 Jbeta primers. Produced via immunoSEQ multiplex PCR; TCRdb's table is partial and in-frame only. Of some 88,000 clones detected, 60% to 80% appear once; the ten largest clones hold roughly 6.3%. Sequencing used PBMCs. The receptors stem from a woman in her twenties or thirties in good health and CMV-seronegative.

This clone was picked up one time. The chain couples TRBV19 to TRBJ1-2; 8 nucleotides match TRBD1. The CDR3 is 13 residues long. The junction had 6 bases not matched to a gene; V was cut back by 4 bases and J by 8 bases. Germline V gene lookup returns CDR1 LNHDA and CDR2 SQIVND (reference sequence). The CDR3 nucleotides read TGTGCCAGTAGTACGGCAGGGGGCAAAGGCTACACCTTC. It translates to CASSTAGGKGYTF.

The DNA for the CDR3 is TGTGCCAGCAGCTTAGGGGACATCTCTGGAAACACCATATATTTT. Translated, it gives CASSLGDISGNTIYF. The rearrangement joins TRBV11-2 to TRBJ1-3; maybe TRBD1 (6 bases). V shed 1 base and J shed 0 bases, with 7 bases lying between them. The length of the CDR3 is 15 residues. Germline V gives CDR1 SGHAT, CDR2 FQNNGV.

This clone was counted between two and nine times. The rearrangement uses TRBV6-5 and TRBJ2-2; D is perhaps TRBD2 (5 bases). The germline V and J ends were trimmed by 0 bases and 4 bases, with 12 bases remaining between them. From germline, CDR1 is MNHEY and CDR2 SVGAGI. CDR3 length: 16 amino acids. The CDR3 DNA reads TGTGCCAGCAGTTACTCGACTATTAAAATCACCGGGGAGCTGTTTTTT. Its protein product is CASSYSTIKITGELFF.

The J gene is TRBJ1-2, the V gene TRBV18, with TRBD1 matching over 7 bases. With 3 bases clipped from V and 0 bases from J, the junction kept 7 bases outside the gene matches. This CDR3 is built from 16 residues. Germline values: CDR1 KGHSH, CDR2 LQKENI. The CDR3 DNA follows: TGTGCCAGCTCACCGCAGACAGGGAACACTAACTATGGCTACACCTTC. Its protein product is CASSPQTGNTNYGYTF.

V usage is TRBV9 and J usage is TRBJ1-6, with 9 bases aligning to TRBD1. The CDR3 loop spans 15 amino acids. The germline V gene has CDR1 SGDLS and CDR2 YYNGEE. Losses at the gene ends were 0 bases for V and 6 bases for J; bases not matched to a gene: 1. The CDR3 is CASSVEGQGNSPLHF. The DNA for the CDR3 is TGTGCCAGCAGCGTAGAGGGACAGGGTAATTCACCCCTCCACTTT.

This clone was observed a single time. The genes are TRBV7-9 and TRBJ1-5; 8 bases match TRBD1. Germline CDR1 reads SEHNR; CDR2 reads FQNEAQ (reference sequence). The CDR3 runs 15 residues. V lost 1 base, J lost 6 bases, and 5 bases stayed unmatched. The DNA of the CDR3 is TGTGCCAGCAGCTTAGGACTGGACAGGGCTCAGCCCCAGCATTTT. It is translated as CASSLGLDRAQPQHF.

In DNA, the CDR3 is TGTGCCAGCAGCTTGTCGGGAGCGGAGAATACGCAGTATTTT. Amino acids: CASSLSGAENTQYF. V and J are TRBV13 and TRBJ2-3; tentatively, D is TRBD2 (6 bases). Looked up from germline, CDR1 is PRHDT and CDR2 is FYEKMQ (reference sequence). The germline V and J ends were trimmed by 3 bases and 7 bases, with 14 bases remaining between them. This CDR3 is built from 14 residues.

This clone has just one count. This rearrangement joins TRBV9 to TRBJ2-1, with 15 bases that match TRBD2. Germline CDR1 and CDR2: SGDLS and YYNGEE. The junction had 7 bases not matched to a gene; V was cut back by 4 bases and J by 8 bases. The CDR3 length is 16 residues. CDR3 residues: CASSSWTSGGAYEQFF. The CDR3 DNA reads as TGTGCCAGCAGCTCCTGGACTAGCGGGGGGGCCTATGAGCAGTTCTTC.

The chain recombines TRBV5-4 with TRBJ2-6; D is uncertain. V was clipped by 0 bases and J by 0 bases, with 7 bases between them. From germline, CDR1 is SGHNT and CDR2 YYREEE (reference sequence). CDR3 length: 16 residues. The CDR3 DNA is TGTGCCAGCAGCTTGGGGCGGCTCTCTGGGGCCAACGTCCTGACTTTC. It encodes CASSLGRLSGANVLTF.

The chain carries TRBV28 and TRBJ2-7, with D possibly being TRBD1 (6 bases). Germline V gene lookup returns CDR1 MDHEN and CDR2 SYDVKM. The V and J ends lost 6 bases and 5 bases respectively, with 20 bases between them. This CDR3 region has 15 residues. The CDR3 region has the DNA TGTGCCAGCAGCCTCTTAGGGGGACCCCGCGACGAGCAGTACTTC. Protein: CASSLLGGPRDEQYF.

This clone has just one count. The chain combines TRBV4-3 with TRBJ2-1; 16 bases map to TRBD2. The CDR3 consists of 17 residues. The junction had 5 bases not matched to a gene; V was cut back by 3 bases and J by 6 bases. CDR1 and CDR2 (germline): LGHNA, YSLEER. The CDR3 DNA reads TGCGCCAGCAGCCACGGGACTAGCGGGAGGGTTACCAATGAGCAGTTCTTC. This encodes CASSHGTSGRVTNEQFF.

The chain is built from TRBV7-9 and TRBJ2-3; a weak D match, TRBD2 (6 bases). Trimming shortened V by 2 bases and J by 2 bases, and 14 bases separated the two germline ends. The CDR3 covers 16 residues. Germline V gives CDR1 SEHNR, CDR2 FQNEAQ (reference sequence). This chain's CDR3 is CASSLWRDAYTDTQYF. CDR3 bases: TGTGCCAGCAGCTTATGGCGGGATGCTTACACAGATACGCAGTATTTT. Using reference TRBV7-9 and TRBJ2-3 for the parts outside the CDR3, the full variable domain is DTGVSQNPRHKITKRGQNVTFRCDPISEHNRLYWYRQTLGQGPEFLTYFQNEAQLEKSRLLSDRFSAERPKGSFSTLEIQRTEQGDSAMYLCASSLWRDAYTDTQYFGPGTRLTVL.

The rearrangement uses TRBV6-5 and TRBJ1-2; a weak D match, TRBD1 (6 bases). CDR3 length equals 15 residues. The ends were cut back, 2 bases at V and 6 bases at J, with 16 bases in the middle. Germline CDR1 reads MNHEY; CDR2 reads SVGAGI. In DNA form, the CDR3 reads TGTGCCAGCAGTTACCAACAGAGGGACAAAAATGGCTACACCTTC. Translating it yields CASSYQQRDKNGYTF.

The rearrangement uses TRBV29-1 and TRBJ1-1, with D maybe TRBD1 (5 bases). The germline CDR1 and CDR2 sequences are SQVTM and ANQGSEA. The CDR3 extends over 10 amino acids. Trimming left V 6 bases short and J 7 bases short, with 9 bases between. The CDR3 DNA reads TGCAGCGTAGGAGGGGATGAAGCTTTCTTT. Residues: CSVGGDEAFF.